The 27 T cell receptor beta chains listed next were all sequenced from one sample in a study of blood T cell repertoires in COVID-19. This table comes from immunoSEQ multiplex PCR, and its TCRdb copy is limited to in-frame clones, with some not included. The sample includes about 400,000 clones, approximately 86% of them seen just once. The sample consisted of peripheral blood. Receptor source: a human donor in a cohort sampled during active COVID-19.

This CDR3 is CASRAGGSPSYEQYF. The CDR3 nucleotides read TGTGCCAGCAGGGCCGGGGGGAGTCCCTCCTACGAGCAGTACTTC. The chain links TRBV3-1 (or the pseudogene TRBV3-2) to TRBJ2-7, with TRBD2 identical over 7 bases. This CDR3 spans 15 amino acids. Per the germline V gene, CDR1 is LGHDT and CDR2 is YNNKEL (reference sequence). J gave up 0 bases and V 6 bases, and 8 bases lay outside the gene matches.

The rearrangement uses TRBV10-2 and TRBJ2-1, with TRBD2 as a possible D gene (5 bases). The CDR3 totals 12 residues. Deletions cut 4 bases from V and 12 bases from J, with 13 bases between. Germline V gene data show CDR1 as WSHSY and CDR2 as SAAADI. The CDR3 DNA reads TGCGCCAGCAGTGTTCTCGAGGGTGGGCAGTTCTTC. It codes for CASSVLEGGQFF.

This clone was detected many times. This sequence joins TRBV6-1 and TRBJ2-3; 9 bases are shared with TRBD2. The CDR3 consists of 15 residues. After removal of 0 bases from V and 4 bases from J, the junction contained 2 bases not matched to a gene. Germline V CDR1 and CDR2: MNHNS, SASEGT. The CDR3 region is CASSEALAGPDTQYF. The CDR3 DNA reads as TGTGCCAGCAGTGAAGCGCTAGCGGGGCCAGATACGCAGTATTTT.

The genes are TRBV9 and TRBJ2-1; 10 bases fit TRBD2. Germline-derived CDR1 and CDR2 are SGDLS and YYNGEE. The V segment lost 0 bases and the J segment 8 bases; nucleotides outside the gene matches: 5. The CDR3 is made up of 15 amino acids. The CDR3 DNA reads TGTGCCAGCAGCGTAGAGGGAGCGGGGGGGTATGAGCAGTTCTTC. Protein product: CASSVEGAGGYEQFF. The full variable domain, rest sourced from reference TRBV9 and TRBJ2-1, is DSGVTQTPKHLITATGQRVTLRCSPRSGDLSVYWYQQSLDQGLQFLIQYYNGEERAKGNILERFSAQQFPDLHSELNLSSLELGDSALYFCASSVEGAGGYEQFFGPGTRLTVL.

The chain is built from TRBV19 and TRBJ2-6; D unclear. There are 15 residues in the CDR3. V lost 7 bases, J lost 0 bases, and 10 bases lay in between. Germline V gene sequence: CDR1 LNHDA, CDR2 SQIVND (reference sequence). CDR3 amino acids: CASKADSSGANVLTF. CDR3 bases: TGTGCCAGTAAAGCCGATAGCTCTGGGGCCAACGTCCTGACTTTC.

V gene TRBV7-8 combines with J gene TRBJ1-6; maybe TRBD1 (5 bases). The length of the CDR3 is 14 residues. V lost 2 bases to trimming and J lost 8 bases, with 10 bases between them. CDR1 is SGHVS and CDR2 is FQNEAQ in the germline V gene. The CDR3 sequence is CASSLRSRDSPLHF. CDR3 nucleotide sequence: TGTGCCAGCAGCTTAAGGAGCAGGGATTCACCCCTCCACTTT.

This clone was detected ten times or more. The rearrangement joins TRBV7-9 to TRBJ1-1; D possibly corresponds to TRBD1 (5 bases). CDR1 SEHNR and CDR2 FQNEAQ come from the germline V gene (reference sequence). V lost 2 bases, J lost 4 bases, and 17 bases lay in between. The CDR3 runs 16 residues. The CDR3 DNA reads as TGTGCCAGCAGCTTAATTGGGGTTGGGGGGACCACTGAAGCTTTCTTT. Translated: CASSLIGVGGTTEAFF.

The genes are TRBV18 and TRBJ2-5; tentatively, D is TRBD2 (5 bases). V was shortened by 6 bases and J by 3 bases, with 20 bases between the two germline ends. The CDR3 length is 16 residues. Germline-derived CDR1 and CDR2 are KGHSH and LQKENI. The DNA of the CDR3 is TGTGCCAGCTCTTCGGGAAGCGGAGATCCCGAAGAGACCCAGTACTTC. Translated, it gives CASSSGSGDPEETQYF.

The rearrangement links TRBV30 to TRBJ1-1; D possibly corresponds to TRBD1 (5 bases). This CDR3 spans 11 amino acids. The ends were cut back, 3 bases at V and 7 bases at J, with 9 bases in the middle. Germline CDR1 is GTSNPN and CDR2 is SVGIG (reference sequence). The DNA of the CDR3 is TGTGCCTGGAGCGCCGACAGTGAAGCTTTCTTT. Translation gives CAWSADSEAFF.

This chain connects TRBV28 to TRBJ1-2; D unresolved. V was pared by 7 bases and J by 3 bases, with 27 bases between. The germline CDR1 and CDR2 sequences are MDHEN and SYDVKM. The CDR3 is made up of 18 amino acids. The CDR3 DNA reads as TGTGCCAGCACTCCCCCGGGAGGAAGACGAACCTACTACTATGGCTACACCTTC. Residues: CASTPPGGRRTYYYGYTF.

Concerning this clone: Other DNA variants within this sample encode the same CDR3. This chain links TRBV5-4 with TRBJ2-1, with 7 bases fitting TRBD2. The CDR3 runs to 15 residues. Losses at the gene ends were 0 bases for V and 6 bases for J; bases not matched to a gene: 6. CDR1 and CDR2 (germline): SGHNT, YYREEE (reference sequence). The CDR3 bases are TGTGCCAGCAGCTTGGGGCCGGGGGAGGGCAATGAGCAGTTCTTC. Protein sequence: CASSLGPGEGNEQFF.

The rearrangement joins TRBV7-8 to TRBJ2-5; unclear D gene. V lost 5 bases to trimming and J lost 5 bases, with 15 bases between them. Germline assignment: CDR1 SGHVS and CDR2 FQNEAQ. The CDR3 loop spans 14 amino acids. This CDR3 reads CASSQQPSRETQYF. CDR3 DNA: TGTGCCAGCAGCCAGCAACCGTCCCGGGAGACCCAGTACTTC.

The chain joins TRBV6-5 to TRBJ2-7; the D gene is possibly TRBD1 (7 bases). The CDR3 consists of 14 residues. Germline-derived CDR1 and CDR2 are MNHEY and SVGAGI. V shed 8 bases and J shed 6 bases, with 20 bases lying between them. The CDR3 protein is CASSTSRDSGEQYF. The CDR3 nucleotides are TGTGCCAGCTCAACCTCGCGGGACAGCGGCGAGCAGTACTTC.

The chain links TRBV4-1 to TRBJ2-5; TRBD2 agrees at 8 bases. The CDR3 runs to 15 residues. V trimming: 3 bases; J trimming: 1 base; junction bases outside the gene matches: 4. The germline CDR1 and CDR2 sequences are MGHRA and YSYEKL. In DNA form, the CDR3 reads TGCGCCAGCAGCCACGGGAGGGGGGCCCAAGAGACCCAGTACTTC. This sequence encodes CASSHGRGAQETQYF.

The V and J genes are TRBV11-1 and TRBJ2-3; 11 bases are shared with TRBD2. With 2 bases clipped from V and 2 bases from J, the junction kept 3 bases outside the gene matches. Per the germline V gene, CDR1 is SGHAT and CDR2 is FQDESV (reference sequence). The CDR3 is 16 residues long. This CDR3 is CASSLLLAGATDTQYF. The CDR3 DNA sequence: TGTGCCAGCAGCTTATTACTAGCGGGGGCCACAGATACGCAGTATTTT.

This clone was counted a single time. The chain couples TRBV19 to TRBJ2-1, with TRBD1 identical over 7 bases. The CDR3 is 18 residues long. CDR1 and CDR2 (germline): LNHDA, SQIVND (reference sequence). Trimming cost V 6 bases and J 6 bases; bases outside gene matches: 20. The CDR3 DNA is TGTGCCAGTAGCCATGAACTACAGGGACAGATAGGAATCAATGAGCAGTTCTTC. Protein: CASSHELQGQIGINEQFF.

This chain links TRBV5-1 with TRBJ1-4; no clear D. Germline loops: CDR1 SGHRS, CDR2 YFSETQ. Trimming took 1 base from V and 2 from J, leaving 9 bases between them. CDR3 length: 15 residues. In DNA, the CDR3 is TGCGCCAGCAGCTTGATTTCCGGGACTAATGAAAAACTGTTTTTT. This gives the protein CASSLISGTNEKLFF.

In this sample, this clone turned up once. V is TRBV2 and J is TRBJ2-1, with D tentatively TRBD2 (6 bases). This CDR3 has 14 residues. CDR1 and CDR2 from the germline V gene are SNHLY and FYNNEI. V was pared by 7 bases and J by 4 bases, with 14 bases between. In DNA form, the CDR3 reads TGTGCCAGCACCCGGGACTCTCCTTACAATGAGCAGTTCTTC. Protein sequence: CASTRDSPYNEQFF.

The J gene is TRBJ2-7, the V gene TRBV28, with a possible D match to TRBD1 (6 bases). The CDR3 runs 16 residues. Germline V lookup: CDR1 MDHEN, CDR2 SYDVKM. V lost 6 bases to trimming and J lost 4 bases, with 22 bases between them. CDR3 sequence: CASSRSIGQILYEQYF. CDR3 nucleotide sequence: TGTGCCAGCAGCCGTAGCATAGGACAGATCCTTTACGAGCAGTACTTC.

J is TRBJ1-1 and V is TRBV5-6; tentative D call: TRBD1 (6 bases). V gave up 2 bases and J gave up 4 bases, with 12 bases separating them. From germline, CDR1 is SGHDT and CDR2 YYEEEE. The CDR3 loop spans 14 amino acids. In DNA, the CDR3 is TGTGCCAGCAGCTTCACCACAGGGTTCACTGAAGCTTTCTTT. Its translation: CASSFTTGFTEAFF.

This clone has only a few counts. The rearrangement joins TRBV19 to TRBJ1-4; the D gene is possibly TRBD1 (6 bases). Germline values: CDR1 LNHDA, CDR2 SQIVND (reference sequence). The CDR3 runs to 16 residues. V was cut by 4 bases and J by 4 bases, with 16 bases left in between. The CDR3 DNA is TGTGCCAGTAGTACCGCAGAGGGGGTGCTTAATGAAAAACTGTTTTTT. Protein: CASSTAEGVLNEKLFF.

V gene TRBV4-2 combines with J gene TRBJ2-1; D unresolved. Trimming pared 10 bases from V and 3 bases from J, leaving 13 bases between. The germline V gene has CDR1 LGHNA and CDR2 YNFKEQ. CDR3 length equals 13 residues. CDR3 nucleotides: TGTGCCACCGCACGGCCGGGCTACAATGAGCAGTTCTTC. Residues: CATARPGYNEQFF.

CDR3 coding DNA: TGCAGCGTTGATGGATGGGCGCAGTACCAGTTCTTC. Its protein product is CSVDGWAQYQFF. The V and J genes are TRBV29-1 and TRBJ2-1, with D unresolved. In germline, CDR1 is SQVTM, CDR2 ANQGSEA. The CDR3 spans 12 residues. Trimming shortened V by 3 bases and J by 13 bases, and 16 bases separated the two germline ends.

The J gene is TRBJ1-5, the V gene TRBV27, with 7 positions matching TRBD1. This CDR3 region has 15 residues. CDR1 is MNHEY, CDR2 SMNVEV, per germline (reference sequence). With V trimmed by 3 bases and J by 7 bases, 9 bases remained unmatched. In DNA, the CDR3 is TGTGCCAGCAGTTTTTCGGGGAACAGGGGCCAGCCCCAGCATTTT. It is translated as CASSFSGNRGQPQHF.

The gene calls are TRBV29-1 and TRBJ1-2; the D is unclear. This CDR3 contains 11 residues. Germline-derived CDR1 and CDR2 are SQVTM and ANQGSEA. Trimming shortened V by 7 bases and J by 5 bases, and 11 bases separated the two germline ends. DNA for the CDR3: TGCAGCGCCCTAGAAGGATATGGCTACACCTTC. Residues: CSALEGYGYTF.

The rearrangement links TRBV4-1 to TRBJ2-7; D is possibly TRBD2 (6 bases). The germline gives CDR1 MGHRA, CDR2 YSYEKL. The V end lost 6 bases, the J end lost 2 bases, and 14 bases lay between the germline ends. The CDR3 loop spans 14 amino acids. CDR3 sequence (DNA): TGCGCCAGCAGTTCGAGCGGGTGGCCCTACGAGCAGTACTTC. Translation: CASSSSGWPYEQYF.

The chain recombines TRBV19 with TRBJ1-5; no definite D call. Germline loops: CDR1 LNHDA, CDR2 SQIVND (reference sequence). This CDR3 contains 15 residues. V dropped 5 bases and J dropped 0 bases, with 11 bases sitting between them. CDR3 sequence (DNA): TGTGCCAGTAGTTCTTTGAGAAATAGCAATCAGCCCCAGCATTTT. Residues: CASSSLRNSNQPQHF.